The rows below give T cell receptor beta chains drawn from one sample of a study of long-term antiretroviral therapy in people with HIV. The data were produced by immunoSEQ multiplex PCR, yet TCRdb's version contains in-frame clones alone and is incomplete. The sample includes roughly 45,000 clones, around 84% seen only once; the top ten take under 3.5%. Material: unsorted PBMCs, obtained 0.8 years after starting antiretroviral therapy. These receptors were taken from a woman under 30 with HIV. CDR3s include the opening cysteine and the closing phenylalanine or tryptophan. The D gene is left open where the match is weak. Size is omitted from some rows. Given values are once, few, many or a class for expanded clones.

cdr3_nt: TGTGCCAGCAGCCCGATGGGCAGGGCGGTTGGGGAGACCCAGTACTTC; cdr3_aa: CASSPMGRAVGETQYF; d_call: .; j_call: TRBJ2-5; v_call: TRBV7-3; clone_size: .
cdr3_nt: TGTGCCAGCAGCTTAGCTAGGCCGGGAGAGGGCGAGCAGTACTTC; cdr3_aa: CASSLARPGEGEQYF; d_call: .; j_call: TRBJ2-7; v_call: TRBV7-8; clone_size: .
cdr3_nt: TGTGCCAGTAGTGACAGGGGAGACTATGGCTACACCTTC; cdr3_aa: CASSDRGDYGYTF; d_call: TRBD1; j_call: TRBJ1-2; v_call: TRBV19; clone_size: .
cdr3_nt: TGTGCCAGCAGCTTGCCGGGGGGCGAGCAGTACTTC; cdr3_aa: CASSLPGGEQYF; d_call: TRBD2; j_call: TRBJ2-7; v_call: TRBV5-4; clone_size: .
cdr3_nt: TGTGCCAGCCTCGGACCAATCACCGGGGAGCTGTTTTTT; cdr3_aa: CASLGPITGELFF; d_call: .; j_call: TRBJ2-2; v_call: TRBV19; clone_size: .
cdr3_nt: TGTGCTAGTGGTTTGGGATGGGGGTTTGAGCAGTTCTTC; cdr3_aa: CASGLGWGFEQFF; d_call: .; j_call: TRBJ2-1; v_call: TRBV12-5; clone_size: few
cdr3_nt: TGCAGCGTTGCTCCGGGACAGGGCCAGGAGACCCAGTACTTC; cdr3_aa: CSVAPGQGQETQYF; d_call: TRBD1; j_call: TRBJ2-5; v_call: TRBV29-1; clone_size: .
cdr3_nt: TGTGCCATCAGTGAGACAGGGTTGAACACTGAAGCTTTCTTT; cdr3_aa: CAISETGLNTEAFF; d_call: .; j_call: TRBJ1-1; v_call: TRBV10-3; clone_size: .
cdr3_nt: TGTGCCAGCAGCTTAAGGGGGGTCCATGGCTACACCTTC; cdr3_aa: CASSLRGVHGYTF; d_call: .; j_call: TRBJ1-2; v_call: TRBV7-9; clone_size: .
cdr3_nt: TGCGCCAGCAGCCAAGGGCAGAATAGCAATCAGCCCCAGCATTTT; cdr3_aa: CASSQGQNSNQPQHF; d_call: .; j_call: TRBJ1-5; v_call: TRBV4-1; clone_size: once
cdr3_nt: TGTGCCAGTAGTAGACTTCAAGAGAACACTGAAGCTTTCTTT; cdr3_aa: CASSRLQENTEAFF; d_call: .; j_call: TRBJ1-1; v_call: TRBV19; clone_size: .
cdr3_nt: TGTGCCAGCAGTTACTCGTGGCTGTCCCAGTACTTC; cdr3_aa: CASSYSWLSQYF; d_call: .; j_call: TRBJ2-5; v_call: TRBV6-6; clone_size: .
cdr3_nt: TGTGCCAGTATGAACGGGAGGGCCCCACCCAACGTCCTGACTTTC; cdr3_aa: CASMNGRAPPNVLTF; d_call: TRBD2; j_call: TRBJ2-6; v_call: TRBV19; clone_size: .
cdr3_nt: TGCAGCGTTGTGGAACTAGCTGTCGGGGAGCTGTTTTTT; cdr3_aa: CSVVELAVGELFF; d_call: .; j_call: TRBJ2-2; v_call: TRBV29-1; clone_size: .
cdr3_nt: TGTGCCAGCTCACCACCTCTTACGGCCAGGGCCAACACCTTC; cdr3_aa: CASSPPLTARANTF; d_call: .; j_call: TRBJ1-2; v_call: TRBV18; clone_size: .
cdr3_nt: TGTGCCAGCGGGGATTACAGCAATCAGCCCCAGCATTTT; cdr3_aa: CASGDYSNQPQHF; d_call: .; j_call: TRBJ1-5; v_call: TRBV28; clone_size: .
cdr3_nt: TGTGCCAGCAGCTTCGGGACTGGCGGAGATACGCAGTATTTT; cdr3_aa: CASSFGTGGDTQYF; d_call: .; j_call: TRBJ2-3; v_call: TRBV9; clone_size: .
cdr3_nt: TGTGCCAGCAGCTCCCTAGCGGGAACAAGAGAGACCCAGTACTTC; cdr3_aa: CASSSLAGTRETQYF; d_call: TRBD2; j_call: TRBJ2-5; v_call: TRBV7-9; clone_size: .
cdr3_nt: TGTGCCAGCAGTTTAAGACAGGGGTCCGGCTACACCTTC; cdr3_aa: CASSLRQGSGYTF; d_call: TRBD1; j_call: TRBJ1-2; v_call: TRBV28; clone_size: .
cdr3_nt: TGCGCCAGCAGCCAGAGGGCGAACACTGAAGCTTTCTTT; cdr3_aa: CASSQRANTEAFF; d_call: .; j_call: TRBJ1-1; v_call: TRBV5-1; clone_size: .
cdr3_nt: TGCGCCAGCAGTGAGTCGGGGCGGGCGGGAGGGCCGGCAGGAGATACGCAGTATTTT; cdr3_aa: CASSESGRAGGPAGDTQYF; d_call: TRBD2; j_call: TRBJ2-3; v_call: TRBV10-2; clone_size: .
cdr3_nt: TGTGCCAGCAGCATACCGTTGGATTACCAAGAGACCCAGTACTTC; cdr3_aa: CASSIPLDYQETQYF; d_call: .; j_call: TRBJ2-5; v_call: TRBV7-9; clone_size: .
cdr3_nt: TGTGCCAGCAGCCCACAGGGAAACACTGAAGCTTTCTTT; cdr3_aa: CASSPQGNTEAFF; d_call: .; j_call: TRBJ1-1; v_call: TRBV5-5; clone_size: few
cdr3_nt: TGTGCCAGCCGATCTCCGTGGACTAGCGGGAGGGCCGTTTCCTACAATGAGCAGTTCTTC; cdr3_aa: CASRSPWTSGRAVSYNEQFF; d_call: TRBD2; j_call: TRBJ2-1; v_call: TRBV28; clone_size: once
cdr3_nt: TGTGCCAGCAGTGAACAGGGGGCTGTCACTGAAGCTTTCTTT; cdr3_aa: CASSEQGAVTEAFF; d_call: TRBD1; j_call: TRBJ1-1; v_call: TRBV2; clone_size: .
cdr3_nt: TGTGCCAGCATAGTAATCGGACAACGAGAAAAAGAGACCCAGTACTTC; cdr3_aa: CASIVIGQREKETQYF; d_call: .; j_call: TRBJ2-5; v_call: TRBV2; clone_size: .
cdr3_nt: TGTGCCAGCAGCCAAGGTCTTCAGACTAGCGGCGAGCAGTACTTC; cdr3_aa: CASSQGLQTSGEQYF; d_call: TRBD2; j_call: TRBJ2-7; v_call: TRBV4-2; clone_size: .
cdr3_nt: TGTGCCAGCAGCCAAGAGGGAGGGGTTGAGACCCAGTACTTC; cdr3_aa: CASSQEGGVETQYF; d_call: TRBD2; j_call: TRBJ2-5; v_call: TRBV4-2; clone_size: .
cdr3_nt: TGTGCCAGCAGCCAAGTGGGAACCTATGGCTACACCTTC; cdr3_aa: CASSQVGTYGYTF; d_call: .; j_call: TRBJ1-2; v_call: TRBV14; clone_size: once
cdr3_nt: TGCGCCAGCAGCCAAGATCCGGGGGCTAACTATGGCTACACCTTC; cdr3_aa: CASSQDPGANYGYTF; d_call: .; j_call: TRBJ1-2; v_call: TRBV4-3; clone_size: .
cdr3_nt: TGTGCCAGCAGCTTAGGCGGAGGGGGTAATCAGCCCCAGCATTTT; cdr3_aa: CASSLGGGGNQPQHF; d_call: .; j_call: TRBJ1-5; v_call: TRBV7-2; clone_size: once
cdr3_nt: TGTGCCAGCAGCGACCGGGACAGGGAGTACGAAAAACTGTTTTTT; cdr3_aa: CASSDRDREYEKLFF; d_call: TRBD1; j_call: TRBJ1-4; v_call: TRBV11-2; clone_size: .
cdr3_nt: TGTGCCAGTACCCAAGCCGGGGGAAGGGACACCGGGGAGCTGTTTTTT; cdr3_aa: CASTQAGGRDTGELFF; d_call: .; j_call: TRBJ2-2; v_call: TRBV19; clone_size: once
cdr3_nt: TGTGCCAGTAGTATAGGTGGACTAGCGGTAGCCAAAAACATTCAGTACTTC; cdr3_aa: CASSIGGLAVAKNIQYF; d_call: TRBD2; j_call: TRBJ2-4; v_call: TRBV19; clone_size: .
cdr3_nt: TGTGCCAGCAGCTTGTACGGGGATCAGGACAATCAGCCCCAGCATTTT; cdr3_aa: CASSLYGDQDNQPQHF; d_call: .; j_call: TRBJ1-5; v_call: TRBV5-6; clone_size: .
cdr3_nt: TGTGCTACCCTGGGGCCTGGGGCCAACGTCCTGACTTTC; cdr3_aa: CATLGPGANVLTF; d_call: .; j_call: TRBJ2-6; v_call: TRBV7-7; clone_size: .
cdr3_nt: TGCGCCAGCAGCTTGGATGCGAGCGGGGAAAACAATGAGCAGTTCTTC; cdr3_aa: CASSLDASGENNEQFF; d_call: TRBD2; j_call: TRBJ2-1; v_call: TRBV5-1; clone_size: .
cdr3_nt: TGCAGTGCTACTAACAGCCTCGAGCAGTACTTC; cdr3_aa: CSATNSLEQYF; d_call: .; j_call: TRBJ2-7; v_call: TRBV20-1; clone_size: .
cdr3_nt: TGTGCCAGTAGGAGTAGCGGGAAGTCCTACAATGAGCAGTTCTTC; cdr3_aa: CASRSSGKSYNEQFF; d_call: TRBD2; j_call: TRBJ2-1; v_call: TRBV27; clone_size: once
cdr3_nt: TGCGCCAGCAGCCAAGACACTGGAAACACCATATATTTT; cdr3_aa: CASSQDTGNTIYF; d_call: .; j_call: TRBJ1-3; v_call: TRBV4-3; clone_size: .